These T cell receptor beta chains were read from a single sample in a study of T cell responses to AZD1222 COVID-19 vaccine. Libraries were prepared by immunoSEQ multiplex PCR; TCRdb keeps only in-frame clonotypes and omits some of them. The sample shows about 180,000 clones, 85% to 90% of them seen only once. The sample here was peripheral blood, taken on day 0 of AZD1222 vaccination. The receptors were sampled from an adult in good health. The CDR3 runs from the conserved cysteine through the conserved F or W. Each record gives: V gene, D gene, J gene, clone size, CDR3 DNA, CDR3 protein. A D gene is named only where the DNA matches it firmly. Clone size is not always given. Where it is, it says once, few, many or a class for expanded clones.

V gene: TRBV9
D gene: TRBD2
J gene: TRBJ2-1
clone size: NA
CDR3 DNA: TGTGCCAGCAGCCCGTGGACTAGCGGGAACGGTGGGCAGTTCTTC
CDR3 protein: CASSPWTSGNGGQFF

V gene: TRBV7-3
D gene: TRBD1
J gene: TRBJ1-5
clone size: few
CDR3 DNA: TGTGCCAGCAGCCAACAGGGGACCCTCAGCAATCAGCCCCAGCATTTT
CDR3 protein: CASSQQGTLSNQPQHF

V gene: TRBV7-2
D gene: NA
J gene: TRBJ1-3
clone size: few
CDR3 DNA: TGTGCCAGCAGCCTACAGCCTGAGCCCTCTGGAAACACCATATATTTT
CDR3 protein: CASSLQPEPSGNTIYF

V gene: TRBV5-1
D gene: NA
J gene: TRBJ1-2
clone size: NA
CDR3 DNA: TGCGCCAGCAGCCTGGCCGAGGGATCGGGGATTAACTATGGCTACACCTTC
CDR3 protein: CASSLAEGSGINYGYTF

V gene: TRBV30
D gene: NA
J gene: TRBJ1-1
clone size: NA
CDR3 DNA: TGTGCCTGGAGTTCAGCGGTGAACACTGAAGCTTTCTTT
CDR3 protein: CAWSSAVNTEAFF

V gene: TRBV4-3
D gene: TRBD1
J gene: TRBJ1-3
clone size: once
CDR3 DNA: TGCGCCAGCAGCCAGGCCCCGACAGGGGGCCTCTCCTCTGGAAACACCATATATTTT
CDR3 protein: CASSQAPTGGLSSGNTIYF

V gene: TRBV5-1
D gene: TRBD1
J gene: TRBJ2-7
clone size: NA
CDR3 DNA: TGCGCCAGCAGCTCTCTGGGACAGGGGTACGAGCAGTACTTC
CDR3 protein: CASSSLGQGYEQYF

V gene: TRBV9
D gene: NA
J gene: TRBJ1-4
clone size: NA
CDR3 DNA: TGTGCCAGCAGTCGGGACCCGACAACTAATGAAAAACTGTTTTTT
CDR3 protein: CASSRDPTTNEKLFF

V gene: TRBV28
D gene: NA
J gene: TRBJ1-4
clone size: few
CDR3 DNA: TGTGCCAGCAGTTTTTGGATTCTGTCGACACAACAGAATGAAAAACTGTTTTTT
CDR3 protein: CASSFWILSTQQNEKLFF

V gene: TRBV7-3
D gene: NA
J gene: TRBJ2-5
clone size: NA
CDR3 DNA: TGTGCCAGCAGCTTAACGGACAGCCTGGGAGAGACCCAGTACTTC
CDR3 protein: CASSLTDSLGETQYF

V gene: TRBV3-1/TRBV3-2
D gene: NA
J gene: TRBJ2-7
clone size: NA
CDR3 DNA: TGTGCCAGCAGCCCGCTAGGACCGGGACCTACCTACGAGCAGTACTTC
CDR3 protein: CASSPLGPGPTYEQYF

V gene: TRBV28
D gene: NA
J gene: TRBJ1-4
clone size: NA
CDR3 DNA: TGTGCCAGCAGCCTTTTAGGGTTGGGGGAAAAACTGTTTTTT
CDR3 protein: CASSLLGLGEKLFF

V gene: TRBV27
D gene: NA
J gene: TRBJ1-5
clone size: NA
CDR3 DNA: TGTGCCAGCAGTCCTATGCGTACTCTTAAAGCCAATCAGCCCCAGCATTTT
CDR3 protein: CASSPMRTLKANQPQHF

V gene: TRBV19
D gene: TRBD2
J gene: TRBJ2-3
clone size: NA
CDR3 DNA: TGTGCCAGTAGTCCCCAAGCGGGGGGGCCGACAGATACGCAGTATTTT
CDR3 protein: CASSPQAGGPTDTQYF

V gene: TRBV29-1
D gene: NA
J gene: TRBJ2-3
clone size: NA
CDR3 DNA: TGCAGCGCCACTGGGGCCTGGGGAGATACGCAGTATTTT
CDR3 protein: CSATGAWGDTQYF

V gene: TRBV7-9
D gene: NA
J gene: TRBJ2-3
clone size: NA
CDR3 DNA: TGTGCCAGCAGTTCTGGGAGGACAGATACGCAGTATTTT
CDR3 protein: CASSSGRTDTQYF

V gene: TRBV19
D gene: TRBD2
J gene: TRBJ2-1
clone size: NA
CDR3 DNA: TGTGCCAGTAGTAAGGCTAGCGGGAACAATGAGCAGTTCTTC
CDR3 protein: CASSKASGNNEQFF

V gene: TRBV18
D gene: TRBD2
J gene: TRBJ2-1
clone size: NA
CDR3 DNA: TGTGCCAGCTCACCCGGACCGGGGGGGGGCGGCTCCTACAATGAGCAGTTCTTC
CDR3 protein: CASSPGPGGGGSYNEQFF

V gene: TRBV7-3
D gene: NA
J gene: TRBJ2-5
clone size: NA
CDR3 DNA: TGTGCCAGCAGCACCCCCAGGGGACAAGAGACCCAGTACTTC
CDR3 protein: CASSTPRGQETQYF

V gene: TRBV20-1
D gene: NA
J gene: TRBJ2-5
clone size: NA
CDR3 DNA: TGCAGCCCGACTAGCCAAGAGACCCAGTACTTC
CDR3 protein: CSPTSQETQYF

V gene: TRBV10-3
D gene: NA
J gene: TRBJ1-2
clone size: once
CDR3 DNA: TGTGCCATCAGTGAGTCGGGTTTCGGCTACACCTTC
CDR3 protein: CAISESGFGYTF